The 14 T cell receptor beta chains reported below all come from one sample, sequenced in a study of CD8+ T cells in alopecia areata. A sort of pooled cutaneous lymph node cells used CD4, CD8alpha, NKG2D, NKG2ACE and other stains. Sequencing used cDNA as its template, made by extracting RNA and reverse transcribing it. Libraries were prepared by immunoSEQ multiplex PCR; TCRdb keeps only in-frame clonotypes and omits some of them. In total the sample includes 270,000 or so clones, none of them seen once. Sequenced: CD4+ T cells sorted from a lymph node. The source of these receptors is a C3H/HeJ mouse with alopecia areata. The mice in this strain carry MHC haplotype H2-k.

This clone was detected only a few times. Here the gene names and germline are mouse. The sequence runs out 4 residues before the end of the CDR3; the remainder is reconstructed from the germline J gene. The J gene is TRBJ2-2, the V gene TRBV13-2; maybe TRBD2 (5 bases). Germline V gives CDR1 NNHNN, CDR2 SYGAGS (reference sequence). CDR3 length: 16 amino acids. V dropped 0 bases and J dropped 0 bases, with 9 bases sitting between them. CDR3 residues: CASGDAFGANTGQLYF. The part of the CDR3 DNA that was read is TGTGCCAGCGGTGATGCGTTTGGGGCAAACACCGGG.

This clone was picked up a small number of times. The gene symbols are mouse symbols. The read ends 3 residues before the CDR3 terminus; that terminus is restored from the germline J gene. This chain uses TRBV13-1 with TRBJ1-6, with 7 positions matching TRBD1. TRBJ1-6 is filed as an ORF, its function uncertain. CDR3 size: 15 residues. Germline lookup yields CDR1 NSHNY and CDR2 SYGAGN. V dropped 2 bases and J dropped 4; count of bases not matched to a gene: 3. CDR3 protein: CASSEIRGYNSPLYF. Incomplete CDR3 DNA: TGTGCCAGCAGTGAGATCAGGGGGTATAATTCGCCC.

Notes on this clone: These gene names are mouse names. The CDR3 goes on 4 residues after the read ends, and that part is filled in from the germline J gene. The genes are TRBV13-1 and TRBJ1-2; maybe TRBD1 (6 bases). V was clipped by 5 bases and J by 1 base, with 9 bases between them. This CDR3 is built from 13 residues. Germline CDR1 reads NSHNY; CDR2 reads SYGAGN. This CDR3 is CASRGTINSDYTF. Incomplete CDR3 DNA: TGTGCCAGCAGGGGGACAATAAACTCC.

This clone came up a few times. Gene names follow the mouse nomenclature. The DNA ends 4 residues before the CDR3 does, and the rest of the CDR3 is filled in from the germline J gene. The chain uses TRBV19 and TRBJ2-7, with TRBD1 matching 7 bases. This CDR3 is built from 14 residues. Germline V lookup: CDR1 FNHDT, CDR2 SITEND (reference sequence). Here the CDR3 reads CASSIRQGGDEQYF. The CDR3 bases that were read are TGTGCCAGCAGTATACGACAGGGAGGTGAT.

This clone was counted between two and nine times. Germline and genes: mouse. The read terminates 4 residues before the CDR3 end, so the remaining end is supplied by the germline J gene. The identical CDR3 is also encoded by other nucleotide sequences in the sample. The chain joins TRBV5 to TRBJ2-3, with D possibly being TRBD1 (6 bases). V was clipped by 4 bases and J by 1 base, with 9 bases between them. Looked up from germline, CDR1 is LGHNA and CDR2 is YNLKQL (reference sequence). The CDR3 runs 14 residues. CDR3 DNA, as far as it was read: TGTGCCAGCAGCCTCAGGGGAGGTGCAGAA. Translation gives CASSLRGGAE. The whole CDR3 region reads CASSLRGGAETLYF.

In this sample, this clone turned up a few times. Gene names follow the mouse nomenclature. The sequence runs out 4 residues before the end of the CDR3; the remainder is reconstructed from the germline J gene. The V call is TRBV13-3, the J call TRBJ2-5, with a possible D match to TRBD1 (5 bases). The ends were cut back, 3 bases at V and 0 bases at J, with 8 bases in the middle. CDR1 and CDR2 (germline): NNHDY, SYVADS. The CDR3 runs to 14 residues. The CDR3 DNA, read in part, is TGTGCCAGCAGTGGTGACAGAAACCAAGAC. As protein: CASSGDRNQD. The whole CDR3 reads CASSGDRNQDTQYF.

Comments on this clone: Gene names denote mouse genes. Coverage ceases 4 residues before the CDR3 finishes, and the germline J gene fills in the end. The V and J genes are TRBV19 and TRBJ2-5, with 7 positions matching TRBD1. The CDR3 is 14 amino acids. The germline V gene encodes CDR1 FNHDT and CDR2 SITEND (reference sequence). CDR3 DNA (partial): TGTGCCAGCAGTCGACAGGGTCGGGAAGAC. Amino acids: CASSRQGRED. The CDR3, in full, reads CASSRQGREDTQYF.

There are a few counts of this clone. Mouse gene names apply. The CDR3 extends 4 residues past the end of the read, so its final part is completed from the germline J gene. J is TRBJ2-3 and V is TRBV13-1, with TRBD2 matching over 14 bases. J gave up 1 base and V 3 bases, and 7 bases lay outside the gene matches. CDR1 and CDR2 from the germline V gene are NSHNY and SYGAGN. This CDR3 region has 18 residues. CDR3 in amino acids: CASSGRDWGGAGAETLYF. Partial CDR3 DNA: TGTGCCAGCAGTGGCCGGGACTGGGGGGGCGCGGGTGCAGAA.

A note on this clone: Gene names refer to mouse genes. The observed sequence ends 4 residues before the CDR3 terminus, with the missing tail filled in from the germline J gene. Different DNA sequences within this sample yield the same CDR3. The rearrangement links TRBV19 to TRBJ2-1; D gene ambiguous. The CDR3 loop spans 13 amino acids. The germline V gene has CDR1 FNHDT and CDR2 SITEND (reference sequence). The V and J ends lost 4 bases and 1 base respectively, with 6 bases between them. The CDR3 spells CASSPQNYAEQFF. The part of the CDR3 DNA that was read is TGTGCCAGCAGTCCCCAGAACTATGCT.

This clone turned up a few times. The genes are named according to mouse. From the germline J gene comes the end of the CDR3, since the read stops 4 residues before it. J is TRBJ2-4 and V is TRBV19; 9 bases are shared with TRBD2. V lost 5 bases, J lost 0 bases, and 7 bases stayed unmatched. The CDR3 runs to 16 residues. Per the germline V gene, CDR1 is FNHDT and CDR2 is SITEND (reference sequence). The CDR3 sequence: CASRGLGPSSQNTLYF. The part of the CDR3 DNA that was read is TGTGCCAGCAGAGGACTGGGGCCGTCTAGTCAAAAC.

Remarks on this clone: Here the gene names and germline are mouse. Sequencing ends 4 residues short of the CDR3 end; the germline J gene provides the rest. The chain joins TRBV13-1 to TRBJ2-3; 12 bases are a match to TRBD2. The V and J ends lost 2 bases and 0 bases, in that order; junction bases with no gene match: 4. The CDR3 consists of 17 residues. CDR1 is NSHNY, CDR2 SYGAGN, per germline. CDR3 DNA, as far as it was read: TGTGCCAGCAGTGAGACTGGGGGGGCAAAAAGTGCAGAA. Translating it yields CASSETGGAKSAE. The entire CDR3 protein reads CASSETGGAKSAETLYF.

This clone was counted ten times or more. Gene names refer to mouse genes. Read sequence stops 4 residues before the CDR3 end, and the germline J gene provides the missing end. Additional DNA sequences in this sample encode the identical CDR3. The chain joins TRBV13-1 to TRBJ1-2; possibly TRBD1 for D (6 bases). Per germline, CDR1 NSHNY and CDR2 SYGAGN. V was trimmed by 0 bases and J by 3 bases, leaving 6 bases between them. The CDR3 runs 13 residues. CDR3 bases read: TGTGCCAGCAGTGATGACAGGGACTCC. Protein product: CASSDDRDS. The full CDR3 protein is CASSDDRDSDYTF.

This clone was seen repeatedly, ten times or more. These gene names are mouse names. The read terminates 4 residues ahead of where the CDR3 ends, so the germline J gene completes it. The sample contains more than one DNA sequence encoding this CDR3. The chain recombines TRBV19 with TRBJ1-2, with a possible D match to TRBD1 (5 bases). The V gene lost 2 bases and the J gene lost 0 bases, with 8 bases spanning the gap. Germline V gene sequence: CDR1 FNHDT, CDR2 SITEND (reference sequence). This CDR3 comprises 14 residues. The CDR3 loop is CASSMGGANSDYTF. CDR3 bases read: TGTGCCAGCAGTATGGGGGGGGCAAACTCC. Together with reference TRBV19 and TRBJ1-2, the CDR3 gives the full variable domain: GGIITQTPKFLIGQEGQKLTLKCQQNFNHDTMYWYRQDSGKGLRLIYYSITENDLQKGDLSEGYDASREKKSSFSLTVTSAQKNEMAVFLCASSMGGANSDYTFGSGTRLLVI.

Details on this clone: Gene names and germline match the mouse. The CDR3 goes on 4 residues after the read ends, and that part is filled in from the germline J gene. This chain links TRBV19 with TRBJ2-3, with 11 bases identical to TRBD2. Germline CDR1 is FNHDT and CDR2 is SITEND (reference sequence). The junction had 6 bases not matched to a gene; V was cut back by 5 bases and J by 1 base. The CDR3 is 16 residues long. The sequenced CDR3 bases are TGTGCCAGCAGCGACGACTGGGGGGGTGGTGCAGAA. It encodes CASSDDWGGGAE. In full, the CDR3 reads CASSDDWGGGAETLYF.